This TCR beta chain was obtained from a study of T cell responses to AZD1222 COVID-19 vaccine. General study points: Two doses of AZD1222 preceded a rise in Spike-specific TCR breadth and depth. Repertoires in all cases were sampled only once the peak T cell response had passed. Mapped onto spike, vaccine-associated CD4 TCRs spanned it and were dominant at 160-218 and 743-854. Donors skewed white British and female; clonal diversity was possibly underestimated.

TCRdb's copy holds only in-frame clones and misses some; the assay was immunoSEQ multiplex PCR. The sample shows tens of thousands of clones, around 91% of them seen only once. The CDR3 totals 15 residues. Germline lookup yields CDR1 SGHKS and CDR2 YYEKEE (reference sequence). V dropped 0 bases and J dropped 0 bases, with 9 bases sitting between them. About this clone: Its antigen is unknown.

Sequenced material: peripheral blood, taken 28 days after the second AZD1222 dose. The J gene is TRBJ1-1, the V gene TRBV5-5, with D uncertain. This TCR was recovered from an adult who received the AZD1222 COVID-19 vaccine. The CDR3 sequence: CASSLDGIMNTEAFF. The CDR3 coding sequence is TGTGCCAGCAGCTTGGACGGCATTATGAACACTGAAGCTTTCTTT.